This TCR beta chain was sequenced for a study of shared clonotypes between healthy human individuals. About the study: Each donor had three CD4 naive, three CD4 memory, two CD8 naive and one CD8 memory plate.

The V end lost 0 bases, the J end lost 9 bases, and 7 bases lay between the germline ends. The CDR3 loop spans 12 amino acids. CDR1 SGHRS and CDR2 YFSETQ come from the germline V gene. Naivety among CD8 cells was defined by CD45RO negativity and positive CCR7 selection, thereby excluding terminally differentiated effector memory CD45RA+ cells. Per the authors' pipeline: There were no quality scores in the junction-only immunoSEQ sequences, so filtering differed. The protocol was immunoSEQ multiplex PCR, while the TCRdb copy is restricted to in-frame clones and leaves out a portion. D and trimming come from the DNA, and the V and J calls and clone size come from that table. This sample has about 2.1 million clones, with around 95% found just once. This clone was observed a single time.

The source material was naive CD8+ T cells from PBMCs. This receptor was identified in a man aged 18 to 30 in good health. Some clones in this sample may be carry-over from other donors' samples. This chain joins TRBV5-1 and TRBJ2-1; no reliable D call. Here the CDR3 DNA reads TGCGCCAGCAGCTTGGCGGGCGGTGAGCAGTTCTTC. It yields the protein CASSLAGGEQFF.